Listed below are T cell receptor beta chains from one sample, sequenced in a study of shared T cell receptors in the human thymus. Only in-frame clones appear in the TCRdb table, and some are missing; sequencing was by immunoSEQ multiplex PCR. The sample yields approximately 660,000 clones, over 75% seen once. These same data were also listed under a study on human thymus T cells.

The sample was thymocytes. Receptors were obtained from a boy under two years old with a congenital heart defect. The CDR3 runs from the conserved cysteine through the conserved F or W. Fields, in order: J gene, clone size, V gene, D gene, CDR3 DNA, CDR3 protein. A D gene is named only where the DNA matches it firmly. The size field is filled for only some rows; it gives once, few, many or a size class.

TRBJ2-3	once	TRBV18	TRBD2	TGTGCCAGCTCACCGGGACTAGCGGACCCAGATACGCAGTATTTT	CASSPGLADPDTQYF
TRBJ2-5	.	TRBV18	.	TGTGCCAGCTCACGAGCGGCGGGCATGGGAGAGACCCAGTACTTC	CASSRAAGMGETQYF
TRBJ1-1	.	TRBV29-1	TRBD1	TGCAGCGTATGGACAGGACCACGCGACCGGGGCACTGAAGCTTTCTTT	CSVWTGPRDRGTEAFF
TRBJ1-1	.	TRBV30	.	TGTGCCTGGAGTGTTTCGGGGTCCGCGGAAGCTTTCTTT	CAWSVSGSAEAFF
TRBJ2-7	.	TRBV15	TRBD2	TGTGCCACCGCCCCTGGACTAGCGGAAGTATACGAGCAGTACTTC	CATAPGLAEVYEQYF
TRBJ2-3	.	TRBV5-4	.	TGTGCCAGCAGCTTGGTAGCGGGCACAGATACGCAGTATTTT	CASSLVAGTDTQYF
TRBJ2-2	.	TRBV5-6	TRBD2	TGTGCCAGCACCCAACGACGGCGGGAGGGCCCGCCCAACGGGGAGCTGTTTTTT	CASTQRRREGPPNGELFF
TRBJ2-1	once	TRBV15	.	TGTGCCACCAGCAGAGCCCTAGCCGGCAATGAGCAGTTCTTC	CATSRALAGNEQFF
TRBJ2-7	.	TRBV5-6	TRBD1	TGTGCCAGCAGCCCAAACCTGACAGGGAACCTAATCGAGCAGTACTTC	CASSPNLTGNLIEQYF
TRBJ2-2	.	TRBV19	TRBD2	TGTGCCAGTAAGGCTAGCGGGGGACCAACGTCACCGAACACCGGGGAGCTGTTTTTT	CASKASGGPTSPNTGELFF
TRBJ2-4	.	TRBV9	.	TGTGCCAGCAGCCCGGGACTTCCTCACCCAGTAGCCAAAAACATTCAGTACTTC	CASSPGLPHPVAKNIQYF
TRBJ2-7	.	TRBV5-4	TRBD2	TGTGCCAGCCGCTCCTGGTCTAGCGGGGACTACGAGCAGTACTTC	CASRSWSSGDYEQYF
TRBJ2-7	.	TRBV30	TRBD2	TGTGCCTGGAGTGTACCGGGGGGGCCGGGGAACGAGCAGTACTTC	CAWSVPGGPGNEQYF
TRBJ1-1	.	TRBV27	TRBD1	TGTGCCAGCAGCCAACAGGGGAGCGGGGAAGCTTTCTTT	CASSQQGSGEAFF
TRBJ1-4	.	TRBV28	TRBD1	TGTGCCAGCAGTTCCCCCACAGGGGGCGCGAGTCCAACTAATGAAAAACTGTTTTTT	CASSSPTGGASPTNEKLFF
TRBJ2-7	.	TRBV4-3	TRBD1	TGCGCCAGCAGCCAAAGCTGGTTTATCCCAGACAGGGCACACGAGCAGTACTTC	CASSQSWFIPDRAHEQYF
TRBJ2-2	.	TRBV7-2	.	TGTGCCAGCAGGCAACCTCCCCCCCGGGGGTGGGGCGGGGAGCTGTTTTTT	CASRQPPPRGWGGELFF
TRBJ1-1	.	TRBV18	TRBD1	TGTGCCAGCTCACGGGACAGGGGGAACACTGAAGCTTTCTTT	CASSRDRGNTEAFF
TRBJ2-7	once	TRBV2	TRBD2	TGTGCCAGCAGTGAATATGAGACTAGCGGGAGTCTGGTCGAGCAGTACTTC	CASSEYETSGSLVEQYF
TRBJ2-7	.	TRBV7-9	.	TGTGCCAGCAGCTTAGCCCGTGCGGAATTACGCCCCTACGAGCAGTACTTC	CASSLARAELRPYEQYF
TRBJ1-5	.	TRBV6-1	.	TGTGCCAGCAGTAAAGACCTAGCAGCGTCGATCAATCAGCCCCAGCATTTT	CASSKDLAASINQPQHF
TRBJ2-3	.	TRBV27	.	TGTGCCAGCAGTTTATCGGCGGGAAAGGTGACAGATACGCAGTATTTT	CASSLSAGKVTDTQYF
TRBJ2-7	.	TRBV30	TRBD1	TGTGCCCTAGGGACAGCGTACTTC	CALGTAYF